This T cell receptor beta chain was identified in a study of OX40 agonist ivuxolimab in advanced cancers. For the study at large: Intravenous ivuxolimab at 0.01 to 10 mg/kg was given to patients every 2 weeks.

Trimming shortened V by 10 bases and J by 6 bases, and 17 bases separated the two germline ends. From germline, CDR1 is MDHEN and CDR2 SYDVKM. The CDR3 totals 13 residues. TCRdb keeps only in-frame clones here, not all; method: immunoSEQ multiplex PCR. This sample has about 100,000 clones, with just over 90% found just once. The sequence came from an adult with an advanced solid tumor such as melanoma, head and neck, liver or kidney cancer. Here the sequenced sample was CD4+ or CD8+ T cells sorted from blood, taken in a trial of the OX40 agonist ivuxolimab. The chain uses TRBV28 and TRBJ2-3; D is unresolved. The CDR3 DNA sequence: TGTGCCACCAGGCCCTTCGACCGGGATACGCAGTATTTT. Translating it yields CATRPFDRDTQYF.